What follows are 9 T cell receptor beta chains derived from one specimen sequenced in a study of blood T cell repertoires in COVID-19. TCRdb's copy holds only in-frame clones and misses some; the assay was immunoSEQ multiplex PCR. The data contain 300,000 or so clones, roughly nine tenths of them singletons. The material sequenced was PBMCs or T cells enriched from blood (not recorded which). These receptor sequences come from a woman aged 25 to 39 who had recovered from COVID-19.

V and J are TRBV5-4 and TRBJ1-1; unclear D gene. Germline V lookup: CDR1 SGHNT, CDR2 YYREEE (reference sequence). The germline V and J ends were trimmed by 3 bases and 1 base, with 7 bases remaining between them. There are 13 residues in the CDR3. The DNA for the CDR3 is TGTGCCAGCAGCTCGCGGCCGAACACTGAAGCTTTCTTT. Protein product: CASSSRPNTEAFF.

The V and J genes are TRBV29-1 and TRBJ2-2; D gene unclear. Trimming shortened V by 5 bases and J by 2 bases, and 6 bases separated the two germline ends. This CDR3 has 12 residues. Germline V CDR1 and CDR2: SQVTM, ANQGSEA. The CDR3 sequence is CSVRTNTGELFF. The CDR3 region has the DNA TGCAGCGTTCGCACAAACACCGGGGAGCTGTTTTTT.

J is TRBJ2-3 and V is TRBV3-1 (or the pseudogene TRBV3-2); D remains ambiguous. V was pared by 3 bases and J by 0 bases, with 10 bases between. Germline V gene lookup returns CDR1 LGHDT and CDR2 YNNKEL (reference sequence). CDR3 length equals 15 residues. The chain's CDR3 is CASSHSWQSTDTQYF. The CDR3, as DNA: TGTGCCAGCAGCCATTCTTGGCAAAGCACAGATACGCAGTATTTT.

This clone has a single count. The genes are TRBV6-5 and TRBJ1-2, with a possible D match to TRBD1 (5 bases). Deletions cut 5 bases from V and 7 bases from J, with 17 bases between. There are 14 residues in the CDR3. CDR1 is MNHEY, CDR2 SVGAGI, per germline. The CDR3 nucleotides read TGTGCCAGCAGTCCCCTCACAGGCCTGAGTGGCTACACCTTC. Protein: CASSPLTGLSGYTF.

The rearrangement uses TRBV27 and TRBJ1-6, with unresolved D. The germline gives CDR1 MNHEY, CDR2 SMNVEV (reference sequence). Between the trimmed V and J ends, which lost 4 bases and 14 bases, there was a span of 6 bases. CDR3 length equals 10 residues. The CDR3 region is CASSSGSLHF. CDR3 nucleotide sequence: TGTGCCAGCAGTTCCGGTTCCCTCCACTTT.

The rearrangement uses TRBV6-5 and TRBJ1-5; tentatively, D is TRBD1 (6 bases). The germline CDR1 and CDR2 sequences are MNHEY and SVGAGI. Trimming cost V 7 bases and J 6 bases, with 13 bases left between them. CDR3 length: 13 amino acids. The CDR3 sequence: CASTDGGAQPQHF. CDR3 nucleotides: TGTGCCAGCACCGACGGGGGGGCTCAGCCCCAGCATTTT.

This clone has just one count. The rearrangement uses TRBV28 and TRBJ1-2; D might be TRBD1 (5 bases). The CDR3 is 14 residues long. The germline V gene encodes CDR1 MDHEN and CDR2 SYDVKM. The V gene lost 4 bases and the J gene lost 4 bases, with 13 bases spanning the gap. The CDR3 protein is CASSSPGDLYGYTF. In DNA, the CDR3 is TGTGCCAGCAGTTCCCCGGGGGATCTCTATGGCTACACCTTC.

This chain connects TRBV3-1 (or the pseudogene TRBV3-2) to TRBJ2-1; D is unclear. The CDR3 runs to 12 residues. Germline lookup yields CDR1 LGHDT and CDR2 YNNKEL (reference sequence). The germline V and J ends were trimmed by 2 bases and 9 bases, with 8 bases remaining between them. The CDR3 DNA is TGTGCCAGCAGCCAAAGAAGCTTTGAGCAGTTCTTC. Translating gives CASSQRSFEQFF.

V is TRBV2 and J is TRBJ2-2; TRBD2 might be the D (6 bases). CDR3 length: 16 residues. Germline values: CDR1 SNHLY, CDR2 FYNNEI. The V gene lost 5 bases and the J gene lost 3 bases, with 16 bases spanning the gap. The DNA for the CDR3 is TGTGCCAGCAGTATAGGAGGAGGGCGGGACACCGGGGAGCTGTTTTTT. This codes for CASSIGGGRDTGELFF.